This entry lists 2 T cell receptor beta chains sequenced from one sample in a study of OX40 agonist ivuxolimab in advanced cancers. Measured with immunoSEQ multiplex PCR; TCRdb has only the in-frame clones, and not every one. The sample records more than 50,000 clones, 89% being singletons. Sequencing was performed on CD4+ or CD8+ T cells sorted from blood, taken in a trial of the OX40 agonist ivuxolimab. Source of these receptors: an adult with an advanced solid tumor such as melanoma, head and neck, liver or kidney cancer.

This chain uses TRBV27 with TRBJ2-3, with 7 bases that match TRBD2. After removal of 6 bases from V and 2 bases from J, the junction contained 5 bases not matched to a gene. The CDR3 runs 14 residues. Germline CDR1 reads MNHEY; CDR2 reads SMNVEV (reference sequence). The CDR3 DNA follows: TGTGCCAGCAGGCCTAGCGGAACCACAGATACGCAGTATTTT. Translation gives CASRPSGTTDTQYF.

V is TRBV28 and J is TRBJ2-5, with D uncertain. CDR3 length: 14 amino acids. CDR1 is MDHEN, CDR2 SYDVKM, per germline. Trimming shortened V by 3 bases and J by 1 base, and 9 bases separated the two germline ends. Here the CDR3 reads CASSFVGSQETQYF. CDR3 nucleotides: TGTGCCAGCAGTTTTGTTGGGTCCCAAGAGACCCAGTACTTC.